The next 15 T cell receptor beta chains were all read from a single sample in a study of T cells in Graves' hyperthyroidism and ophthalmopathy. It was RNA transcripts that yielded the amplified TCR beta CDR3 regions. The HTBI primer set served for first-round RT-PCR of the TCR CDR3. TCRdb reanalysed the multiplex PCR reads using MiXCR and keeps one entry per CDR3 protein. The sample shows roughly 600,000 distinct CDR3 sequences, more than 14% of them seen only once. The sample taken for sequencing was blood. These TCRs come from a woman between 45 and 60 years old with Graves' ophthalmopathy.

This clonotype has a count of ten or more. The V gene is TRBV6-2 or TRBV6-3, the J gene TRBJ2-1; 14 bases are a match to TRBD2. This CDR3 region has 22 residues. V trimming: 3 bases; J trimming: 0 bases; junction bases outside the gene matches: 16. From germline, CDR1 is MNHEY and CDR2 SVGEGT. The DNA of the CDR3 is TGTGCCAGCAGTTATGATACTGGGGGGACTAGCGGGAGAGGAAGCTCCTACAATGAGCAGTTCTTC. Protein sequence: CASSYDTGGTSGRGSSYNEQFF.

This clonotype showed up many times. This chain joins TRBV9 and TRBJ2-7; no firm D call. The germline V gene encodes CDR1 SGDLS and CDR2 YYNGEE. CDR3 length equals 14 residues. Trimming stripped 3 bases from V and 3 bases from J, with 13 bases between. CDR3 residues: CASSASSFGYEQYF. In DNA form, the CDR3 reads TGTGCCAGCAGCGCCTCTTCATTCGGCTACGAGCAGTACTTC.

The chain is built from TRBV3-1 and TRBJ2-2; perhaps D is TRBD1 or TRBD2 (6 bases each). CDR3 size: 15 residues. V lost 8 bases to trimming and J lost 7 bases, with 20 bases between them. Germline lookup yields CDR1 LGHDT and CDR2 YNNKEL (reference sequence). The CDR3 DNA follows: TGTGCCAGCCAAGGGGGTCAAAGGGGGGTCGGGGAGCTGTTTTTT. Translated, it gives CASQGGQRGVGELFF.

This clonotype has a count of ten or more. The rearrangement links TRBV7-9 to TRBJ2-1, with D hard to call. The germline gives CDR1 SEHNR, CDR2 FQNEAQ (reference sequence). V lost 5 bases and J lost 0, with 8 bases in between. The CDR3 is made up of 14 amino acids. The CDR3 here is CASSGHTSYNEQFF. CDR3 in DNA: TGTGCCAGCAGCGGCCACACCTCCTACAATGAGCAGTTCTTC. Based on the CDR3 plus reference TRBV7-9 and TRBJ2-1, the full variable domain is DTGVSQNPRHKITKRGQNVTFRCDPISEHNRLYWYRQTLGQGPEFLTYFQNEAQLEKSRLLSDRFSAERPKGSFSTLEIQRTEQGDSAMYLCASSGHTSYNEQFFGPGTRLTVL.

This clonotype was seen ten or more times. The chain is built from TRBV5-1 and TRBJ2-1; TRBD1 matches 8 bases. The V segment lost 0 bases and the J segment 3 bases; nucleotides outside the gene matches: 5. The CDR3 is 16 amino acids. Germline V lookup: CDR1 SGHRS, CDR2 YFSETQ. CDR3 amino acids: CASSLETGANYNEQFF. The CDR3 DNA reads as TGCGCCAGCAGCTTGGAGACAGGGGCTAACTACAATGAGCAGTTCTTC.

The gene calls are TRBV6-5 and TRBJ2-7, with D possibly called TRBD1 or TRBD2 (5 bases each). V shed 2 bases and J shed 6 bases, with 14 bases lying between them. Germline V gene lookup returns CDR1 MNHEY and CDR2 SVGAGI. The CDR3 sequence is 14 residues long. The CDR3 loop is CASSYARARGEQYF. The CDR3 region has the DNA TGTGCCAGCAGTTACGCCAGGGCCCGGGGCGAGCAGTACTTC.

This clonotype was counted many times. The chain links TRBV7-2 to TRBJ2-5; 9 bases match TRBD2. After removal of 0 bases from V and 4 bases from J, the junction contained 6 bases not matched to a gene. The CDR3 runs to 16 residues. The germline V gene encodes CDR1 SGHTA and CDR2 FQGNSA. The CDR3 DNA reads TGTGCCAGCAGCTTAGCGGCTCTAGCGGGAACAGAGACCCAGTACTTC. It translates to CASSLAALAGTETQYF.

This clonotype has just a few counts. The J gene is TRBJ2-1, the V gene TRBV2; no reliable D call. The CDR3 has 12 residues. Germline CDR1 SNHLY, CDR2 FYNNEI. The germline V and J ends were trimmed by 3 bases and 5 bases, with 5 bases remaining between them. In nucleotides, the CDR3 is TGTGCCAGCAGTGATCAGGACAATGAGCAGTTCTTC. Translation gives CASSDQDNEQFF.

This clonotype came up many times. The V gene is TRBV13, the J gene TRBJ1-1, with 7 bases matching TRBD1. The CDR3 spans 15 residues. Germline-derived CDR1 and CDR2 are PRHDT and FYEKMQ (reference sequence). V lost 5 bases to trimming and J lost 3 bases; unmatched junction nucleotides: 9. The CDR3 bases are TGTGCCAGCAGCCTCCAGACAGGGTCCGACACTGAAGCTTTCTTT. Translating gives CASSLQTGSDTEAFF.

This clonotype has ten or more counts. V is TRBV18 and J is TRBJ1-1; D remains ambiguous. The V and J ends lost 3 bases and 0 bases respectively, with 8 bases between them. CDR1 KGHSH and CDR2 LQKENI come from the germline V gene. The CDR3 length is 14 residues. The CDR3 loop is CASSPSSMNTEAFF. The CDR3 region has the DNA TGTGCCAGCTCACCCAGCTCCATGAACACTGAAGCTTTCTTT.

As concerns this clonotype: Sequence at one end of the junction differs from germline and may be a read error. The chain employs TRBV24-1 and TRBJ1-1, with a weak D call TRBD1 (5 bases). This CDR3 spans 12 amino acids. Germline V gene lookup returns CDR1 KGHDR and CDR2 SFDVKD. The CDR3 DNA reads TGTGCCACCGGTGATGGGGGGACTGAAGCTTTCTTT. Its protein product is CATGDGGTEAFF.

This clonotype was seen many times. This chain uses TRBV28 with TRBJ2-7; TRBD1 matches at 8 bases. V lost 5 bases, J lost 0 bases, and 15 bases stayed unmatched. CDR1 is MDHEN, CDR2 SYDVKM, per germline. This CDR3 comprises 18 residues. The CDR3 bases are TGTGCCAGCAGTCCCATACCCCAGGACAGGGTGAGCTCCTACGAGCAGTACTTC. The encoded protein is CASSPIPQDRVSSYEQYF.

The chain combines TRBV27 with TRBJ1-1; D remains unclear. The CDR3 extends over 12 amino acids. The germline V gene has CDR1 MNHEY and CDR2 SMNVEV (reference sequence). The V end was cut by 6 bases, the J end by 7 bases, with 12 bases between. CDR3 sequence reads: CASSIGWGEAFF. CDR3 in DNA: TGTGCCAGCAGCATCGGGTGGGGTGAAGCTTTCTTT.

This clonotype showed up just a few times. The chain has TRBV19 and TRBJ1-5; D remains unclear. The CDR3 spans 16 residues. Deletions cut 3 bases from V and 4 bases from J, with 16 bases between. The germline CDR1 and CDR2 sequences are LNHDA and SQIVND (reference sequence). The CDR3 nucleotides read TGTGCCAGTAGTATCCTTGTAGGGCTGGGTAATCAGCCCCAGCATTTT. Protein product: CASSILVGLGNQPQHF.

The table lists this clonotype with many counts. The chain combines TRBV18 with TRBJ2-1; the D is unclear. The CDR3 loop spans 14 amino acids. The germline gives CDR1 KGHSH, CDR2 LQKENI. The V end was cut by 0 bases, the J end by 3 bases, with 6 bases between. This chain's CDR3 is CASSPPVNYNEQFF. The CDR3 region has the DNA TGTGCCAGCTCACCACCGGTCAACTACAATGAGCAGTTCTTC. Using reference TRBV18 and TRBJ2-1 for the parts outside the CDR3, the full variable domain is NAGVMQNPRHLVRRRGQEARLRCSPMKGHSHVYWYRQLPEEGLKFMVYLQKENIIDESGMPKERFSAEFPKEGPSILRIQQVVRGDSAAYFCASSPPVNYNEQFFGPGTRLTVL.